The 9 T cell receptor beta chains presented below share a single source sample, sequenced in a study of OX40 agonist ivuxolimab in advanced cancers. The assay was immunoSEQ multiplex PCR, and TCRdb's table has in-frame clones only and misses some. The table shows around 11,000 clones, with approximately 80% occurring only once. Source: CD4+ or CD8+ T cells sorted from blood, taken in a trial of the OX40 agonist ivuxolimab. The receptor set was obtained from an adult with an advanced solid tumor such as melanoma, head and neck, liver or kidney cancer.

The chain employs TRBV4-1 and TRBJ1-4, with 8 bases aligning to TRBD1. The CDR3 runs to 14 residues. V shed 4 bases and J 8 bases; nucleotides not matched to a gene: 6. Germline CDR1 MGHRA, CDR2 YSYEKL. In DNA, the CDR3 is TGCGCCAGCAGCCCCGACAGGGGTGACGAAAAACTGTTTTTT. Translation: CASSPDRGDEKLFF.

The chain carries TRBV6-5 and TRBJ2-1, with TRBD1 identical over 7 bases. The junction had 8 bases not matched to a gene; V was cut back by 3 bases and J by 12 bases. This CDR3 contains 13 residues. Germline values: CDR1 MNHEY, CDR2 SVGAGI. CDR3 nucleotide sequence: TGTGCCAGCAGTTATTCTCAGGGGGTCGGGCAGTTCTTC. Residues: CASSYSQGVGQFF.

Written as DNA, the CDR3 is TGTGCCTGGAGCCCTGGGGGGTCCACAGATACGCAGTATTTT. Protein product: CAWSPGGSTDTQYF. V gene TRBV30 combines with J gene TRBJ2-3; possible D gene TRBD2, 6 bases. Germline-derived CDR1 and CDR2 are GTSNPN and SVGIG (reference sequence). V was trimmed by 3 bases and J by 2 bases, leaving 12 bases between them. CDR3 size: 14 residues.

V and J are TRBV10-3 and TRBJ1-5; a weak D match, TRBD1 (5 bases). This CDR3 has 16 amino acids. The V gene's germline CDR1 is ENHRY and CDR2 SYGVKD. Trimming removed 0 bases from V and 6 bases from J, with 15 bases in between. CDR3 protein: CAISESRGAQGQPQHF. DNA of the CDR3: TGTGCCATCAGTGAGTCGCGTGGGGCGCAAGGTCAGCCCCAGCATTTT.

The rearrangement uses TRBV30 and TRBJ2-7; no clear D gene. CDR1 and CDR2 from the germline V gene are GTSNPN and SVGIG (reference sequence). The germline V and J ends were trimmed by 2 bases and 2 bases, with 10 bases remaining between them. The CDR3 runs to 13 residues. The CDR3 sequence is CAWSLGPTYEQYF. The CDR3 nucleotides read TGTGCCTGGAGTCTCGGACCGACCTACGAGCAGTACTTC.

This sequence joins TRBV13 and TRBJ1-2, with D possibly TRBD1 on 6 matching bases. The germline V gene encodes CDR1 PRHDT and CDR2 FYEKMQ (reference sequence). The CDR3 sequence is 16 residues long. V gave up 5 bases and J gave up 1 base, with 17 bases separating them. The CDR3 sequence is CASSLGARGRNYGYTF. The DNA for the CDR3 is TGTGCCAGCAGCCTGGGGGCCAGGGGACGTAACTATGGCTACACCTTC.

The chain links TRBV13 to TRBJ1-2; 8 nucleotides agree with TRBD1. The CDR3 has 15 residues. Trimming at V came to 4 bases and at J to 4 bases, leaving 8 bases not matched to a gene. The germline V gene encodes CDR1 PRHDT and CDR2 FYEKMQ (reference sequence). In nucleotides, the CDR3 is TGTGCCAGCAGCTCTGGGACAGGTTCCTCCTATGGCTACACCTTC. Amino acid sequence: CASSSGTGSSYGYTF.

The V and J genes are TRBV7-9 and TRBJ2-1, with D possibly TRBD2 on 6 matching bases. The V end was cut by 8 bases, the J end by 12 bases, with 14 bases between. Germline loops: CDR1 SEHNR, CDR2 FQNEAQ (reference sequence). CDR3 length: 11 residues. The CDR3 DNA reads TGTGCCAGCTTGGTTATGGGACTGCAGTTCTTC. It yields the protein CASLVMGLQFF.

V is TRBV18 and J is TRBJ2-5; D remains unclear. This CDR3 comprises 14 residues. Germline values: CDR1 KGHSH, CDR2 LQKENI. V was clipped by 5 bases and J by 5 bases, with 15 bases between them. CDR3 loop: CASSGVVGKETQYF. The CDR3 nucleotides read TGTGCCAGCTCAGGCGTTGTGGGGAAGGAGACCCAGTACTTC.